This T cell receptor (beta chain) was identified during a study of CD8+ T cells in alopecia areata. Study-wide results and caveats: Among the top 100, expanded CD8+ clones, as well as scalp clonality, were significantly decreased by tofacitinib.

V lost 3 bases, J lost 8 bases, and 5 bases stayed unmatched. Per the germline V gene, CDR1 is SGHRS and CDR2 is YFSETQ. This CDR3 region has 13 residues. After isolation, RNA underwent reverse transcription to generate cDNA as the sequencing template. Sequencing was performed with immunoSEQ multiplex PCR; in TCRdb, only in-frame clones are kept and a portion is missing. The table lists some 170,000 clones, roughly 63% of them singletons, with roughly 16% in the top ten. The sample's treatment: oral pan-JAK inhibitor, 5-10 mg twice daily. From alopecia areata patients, lesional scalp punch biopsies and peripheral blood were collected. Sorting of PBMCs yielded the CD4+ and CD8+ T cells. As for this clone: Its antigen is currently unknown.

This chain uses TRBV5-1 with TRBJ1-2; 9 bases map to TRBD1. The sample was CD4+ T cells sorted from blood, taken between weeks 55 and 65, from a patient treated with tofacitinib. The source is a human donor with alopecia areata. The CDR3 protein is CASSSNGQGGYTF. The DNA for the CDR3 is TGCGCCAGCAGCTCGAATGGACAGGGGGGCTACACCTTC.